The clone carrying this TCR beta chain was seen a few times. Authors' methods: Sample TCR counts, which ranged from roughly 23,224 to 750,000, had a median of about 100,000. TCRdb called the RACE reads again in MiXCR, with one record for every CDR3 protein. The V and J calls were not made by the authors but by TCRdb's processing. This sample yields approximately 120,000 distinct CDR3 sequences, of which 9.2% are seen a single time; approximately 3% belongs to the top ten. The sample's time point: patch test 2, 6 weeks after DPC sensitization. This sample's treatment: therapeutic diphenylcyclopropenone sensitization with weekly scalp DPC. This sample is part of a study of human T cells and chemical hapten exposure. Turning to the study itself: The study sensitized with 2% DPC on a 2 cm by 2 cm patch of upper inner arm skin.

Between the trimmed V and J ends, which lost 4 bases and 6 bases, there was a span of 13 bases. Germline values: CDR1 MGHRA, CDR2 YSYEKL. CDR3 length: 13 amino acids. The rearrangement uses TRBV4-1 and TRBJ2-7, with D possibly TRBD2 on 6 matching bases. The sequenced sample was whole blood, obtained in connection with sensitization to the hapten diphenylcyclopropenone (DPC). The TCR comes from a woman in her thirties or forties with alopecia areata. Some clones in this sample may be carry-over from other donors' samples. The CDR3 sequence is CASSPRGGVEQYF. The CDR3 nucleotides read TGCGCCAGCAGCCCAAGGGGCGGGGTCGAGCAGTACTTC.